The T cell receptor (beta chain) under discussion was sequenced for a study of TIL therapy for anti-PD-1-resistant metastatic lung cancer. The time point was: pre-treatment sample, taken before nivolumab and TIL therapy. Tumor tissue came from excised metastases, mostly pleural nodules or supraclavicular lymph nodes. This CDR3 region has 15 residues. With 2 bases clipped from V and 1 base from J, the junction kept 5 bases outside the gene matches. Germline V lookup: CDR1 SGHRS, CDR2 YFSETQ. The libraries were made with immunoSEQ v3. The table came from immunoSEQ multiplex PCR; TCRdb's copy has only in-frame clones and leaves some out. Among about 6,300 clones, 66% were seen once, and the ten largest hold 17%.

This TCR came from a person between 30 and 79 years old with non-small cell lung cancer. V and J are TRBV5-1 and TRBJ1-1; 7 bases are a match to TRBD1. Specimen: tumor tissue, collected at baseline. CDR3 in amino acids: CASSFTTGANTEAFF. The CDR3 nucleotides are TGCGCCAGCAGCTTTACAACAGGGGCGAACACTGAAGCTTTCTTT.